A single sample gave rise to the 5 T cell receptor beta chains below, sequenced in a study of blood T cells in healthy people across ages. For the second PCR, which ran for roughly 6 to 12 cycles, a sample-barcoded 5' primer and a J-beta primer mix were used. TCRdb independently ran MiXCR on the 5' RACE reads; one entry per CDR3 protein. This repertoire shows 540,000 or so distinct CDR3 sequences, 27% found once; its top ten account for around a sixth. The specimen was blood. The source of these receptors is a woman aged 65 to 85 in good health.

This clonotype was observed a handful of times. The gene calls are TRBV12-3 or TRBV12-4 and TRBJ2-7; 11 bases fit TRBD1. This CDR3 is 15 amino acids long. The V segment lost 3 bases and the J segment 4 bases; nucleotides outside the gene matches: 5. CDR3 bases: TGTGCCAGCAGTTTCGAAGGACAGGGGGCTTACGAGCAGTACTTC. This gives the protein CASSFEGQGAYEQYF.

The chain is built from TRBV20-1 and TRBJ2-5; D unclear. TRBJ2-7 explains the end of the DNA better; the J call may be wrong. The CDR3 is 12 residues long. CDR1 and CDR2 (germline): DFQATT, SNEGSKA (reference sequence). CDR3 loop: CSASVSSYEQYF. CDR3 DNA sequence: TGCAGTGCTAGCGTTAGCTCCTACGAGCAGTACTTC.

The chain employs TRBV4-3 and TRBJ1-1; the D gene is possibly TRBD1 (5 bases). CDR1 LGHNA and CDR2 YSLEER come from the germline V gene. The CDR3 is 18 amino acids. V was clipped by 4 bases and J by 1 base, with 22 bases between them. The CDR3 DNA reads TGCGCCAGCAGCCCACTCGGGACTCCTACTACACGGAACACTGAAGCTTTCTTT. Translated, it gives CASSPLGTPTTRNTEAFF.

V is TRBV12-3 or TRBV12-4 and J is TRBJ1-3; TRBD1 agrees at 9 bases. The CDR3 covers 15 residues. J was trimmed by 4 bases and V by 6 bases; bases with no gene match: 7. CDR3 DNA: TGTGCCAGCAGCCAACGAGGACAGGGGGGAAACACCATATATTTT. Amino acids: CASSQRGQGGNTIYF.

In regard to this clonotype: At one boundary the junction diverges from the germline segment, which might be a read error. This chain joins TRBV7-2 and TRBJ2-4, with D perhaps being TRBD1 or TRBD2 (6 bases each). CDR1 is SGHTA, CDR2 FQGNSA, per germline. CDR3 length: 18 residues. DNA of the CDR3: TGTGCCAGCAGCTCACGACGGATACAGGGAGGATCAACGAACATCCAGTACTTC. Translation gives CASSSRRIQGGSTNIQYF.